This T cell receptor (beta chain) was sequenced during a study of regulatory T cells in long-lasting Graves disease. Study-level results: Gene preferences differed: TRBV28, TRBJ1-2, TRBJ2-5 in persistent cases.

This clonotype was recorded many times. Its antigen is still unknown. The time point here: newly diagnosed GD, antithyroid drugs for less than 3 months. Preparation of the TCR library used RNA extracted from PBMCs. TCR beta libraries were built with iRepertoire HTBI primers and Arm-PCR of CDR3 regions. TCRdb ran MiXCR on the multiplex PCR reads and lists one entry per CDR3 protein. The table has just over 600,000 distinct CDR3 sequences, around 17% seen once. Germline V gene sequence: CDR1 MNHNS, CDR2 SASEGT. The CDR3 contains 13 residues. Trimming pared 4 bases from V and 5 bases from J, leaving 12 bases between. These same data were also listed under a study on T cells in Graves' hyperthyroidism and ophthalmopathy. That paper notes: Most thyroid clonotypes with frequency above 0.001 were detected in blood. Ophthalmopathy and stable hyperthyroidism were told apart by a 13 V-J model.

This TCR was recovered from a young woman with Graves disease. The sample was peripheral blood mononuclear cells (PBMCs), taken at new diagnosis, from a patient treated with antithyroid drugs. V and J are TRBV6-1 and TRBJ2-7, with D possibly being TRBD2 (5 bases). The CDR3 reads CASSGTFKDEQYF. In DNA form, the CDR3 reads TGTGCCAGCAGTGGGACTTTCAAGGACGAGCAGTACTTC.